These 28 T cell receptor beta chains were sequenced from one sample in a study of T-cell memory formation after mild COVID-19. TCRdb re-derived calls from the 5' RACE reads in MiXCR, one entry per CDR3 protein. Here the sample spans about 400,000 distinct CDR3 sequences, 20% to 25% being singletons. The material sequenced was PBMCs or a T cell subset sorted from them (not recorded which). The origin of the receptors is an adult woman who had mild COVID-19 (a few samples of this study predate the infection). Cell type and time point are not known.

This clonotype came up a few times. The chain joins TRBV5-6 to TRBJ2-1, with D possibly matching TRBD2 (5 bases). This CDR3 is 13 amino acids long. The V gene lost 6 bases and the J gene lost 3 bases, with 10 bases spanning the gap. CDR1 SGHDT and CDR2 YYEEEE come from the germline V gene. The CDR3 reads CASTGDFYNEQFF. In nucleotides, the CDR3 is TGTGCCAGCACCGGGGATTTCTACAATGAGCAGTTCTTC.

This clonotype was detected a few times. The genes are TRBV4-2 and TRBJ2-6, with D perhaps matching TRBD1 or TRBD2 (5 bases each). There are 16 residues in the CDR3. Germline loops: CDR1 LGHNA, CDR2 YNFKEQ. Trimming stripped 4 bases from V and 2 bases from J, with 12 bases between. This chain's CDR3 is CASSPEGRAGANVLTF. CDR3 DNA: TGTGCCAGCAGCCCCGAGGGGCGCGCTGGGGCCAACGTCCTGACTTTC.

This clonotype turned up a few times. This chain links TRBV4-2 with TRBJ2-3, with 16 bases aligning to TRBD2. Per the germline V gene, CDR1 is LGHNA and CDR2 is YNFKEQ. The CDR3 sequence is 18 residues long. V gave up 4 bases and J gave up 4 bases; unmatched junction bases: 8. As DNA, the CDR3 is TGTGCCAGCAGCCCGGGACTAGCGGGAGGGCCGGGGGCAGATACGCAGTATTTT. Residues: CASSPGLAGGPGADTQYF.

This clonotype was counted between two and nine times. This sequence joins TRBV6-5 and TRBJ2-6; D uncertain. The CDR3 runs 15 residues. V was trimmed by 0 bases and J by 2 bases, leaving 5 bases between them. CDR1 is MNHEY, CDR2 SVGAGI, per germline. The CDR3 DNA is TGTGCCAGCAGTTACTCGAAACCTGGGGCCAACGTCCTGACTTTC. Translating gives CASSYSKPGANVLTF.

V and J are TRBV24-1 and TRBJ2-3, with TRBD2 matching 12 bases. V trimming: 6 bases; J trimming: 3 bases; junction bases outside the gene matches: 15. CDR1 and CDR2 (germline): KGHDR, SFDVKD. This CDR3 region has 19 residues. The CDR3 coding sequence is TGTGCCACCAGTCCGGGACAGGTCGGACTAGCGGGAAAGACAGATACGCAGTATTTT. This gives the protein CATSPGQVGLAGKTDTQYF.

V usage is TRBV7-2 and J usage is TRBJ1-1; tentative D call: TRBD1 (6 bases). Germline V CDR1 and CDR2: SGHTA, FQGNSA. V lost 0 bases and J 11 bases, leaving 10 bases between the germline ends. CDR3 size: 12 residues. Here the CDR3 DNA reads TGTGCCAGCAGCTTAGCGGGGGCTGGCGCTTTCTTT. Encoded protein: CASSLAGAGAFF.

A few counts support this clonotype. The genes are TRBV7-9 and TRBJ1-2; D remains unclear. The CDR3 length is 15 residues. Germline CDR1 reads SEHNR; CDR2 reads FQNEAQ (reference sequence). The V and J ends lost 1 base and 3 bases respectively, with 12 bases between them. CDR3 coding DNA: TGTGCCAGCAGCTTAGACGGGAAGAGGGACTATGGCTACACCTTC. Translated: CASSLDGKRDYGYTF.

This clonotype was recorded a few times. The V gene is TRBV20-1, the J gene TRBJ2-1; the match to TRBD2 covers 10 bases. The CDR3 has 16 amino acids. The V and J ends lost 0 bases and 6 bases, in that order; junction bases with no gene match: 8. Germline V gene lookup returns CDR1 DFQATT and CDR2 SNEGSKA (reference sequence). CDR3 in amino acids: CSARDVGSGRSNEQFF. Here the CDR3 DNA reads TGCAGTGCTAGAGATGTGGGTAGCGGGAGGTCCAATGAGCAGTTCTTC.

Only a few counts were recorded for this clonotype. This chain links TRBV9 with TRBJ2-1; tentatively, D is TRBD2 (6 bases). V dropped 3 bases and J dropped 9 bases, with 16 bases sitting between them. The germline CDR1 and CDR2 sequences are SGDLS and YYNGEE. The CDR3 runs 14 residues. As DNA, the CDR3 is TGTGCCAGCAGCGCAGAAGGAGGGCCCAGTGAGCAGTTCTTC. This translates into CASSAEGGPSEQFF.

The chain combines TRBV14 with TRBJ1-1; no firm D call. V shed 5 bases and J shed 0 bases, with 7 bases lying between them. Germline assignment: CDR1 SGHDN and CDR2 FVKESK. This CDR3 has 13 amino acids. The CDR3 is CASSAHMNTEAFF. CDR3 sequence (DNA): TGTGCCAGCAGCGCACACATGAACACTGAAGCTTTCTTT. Combining the CDR3 with reference TRBV14 and TRBJ1-1 gives the whole variable domain EAGVTQFPSHSVIEKGQTVTLRCDPISGHDNLYWYRRVMGKEIKFLLHFVKESKQDESGMPNNRFLAERTGGTYSTLKVQPAELEDSGVYFCASSAHMNTEAFFGQGTRLTVV.

This clonotype occurred a few times. The DNA of the CDR3 is TGCGCCAGCAGCTTGAGAGGGGATGGTAATCAGCCCCAGCATTTT. Its translation: CASSLRGDGNQPQHF. V is TRBV5-1 and J is TRBJ1-5, with D possibly TRBD1 on 5 matching bases. Deletions cut 1 base from V and 4 bases from J, with 12 bases between. CDR1 is SGHRS, CDR2 YFSETQ, per germline. The CDR3 is made up of 15 amino acids.

The chain links TRBV7-9 to TRBJ1-2; 7 bases align to TRBD1. This CDR3 spans 16 amino acids. Germline V lookup: CDR1 SEHNR, CDR2 FQNEAQ (reference sequence). The trim removed 4 bases at V and 5 bases at J, leaving 13 bases unmatched. CDR3 in DNA: TGTGCCAGCAGCTATGAGGGGGCCGGGGCTCGGTATGGCTACACCTTC. Translation gives CASSYEGAGARYGYTF. Combining the CDR3 with reference TRBV7-9 and TRBJ1-2 gives the whole variable domain DTGVSQNPRHKITKRGQNVTFRCDPISEHNRLYWYRQTLGQGPEFLTYFQNEAQLEKSRLLSDRFSAERPKGSFSTLEIQRTEQGDSAMYLCASSYEGAGARYGYTFGSGTRLTVV.

J is TRBJ1-1 and V is TRBV2, with unresolved D. CDR3 length equals 14 residues. Per the germline V gene, CDR1 is SNHLY and CDR2 is FYNNEI. Trimming left V 0 bases short and J 3 bases short, with 8 bases between. The CDR3 reads CASSEAPRDTEAFF. CDR3 DNA sequence: TGTGCCAGCAGTGAAGCGCCGAGGGACACTGAAGCTTTCTTT.

The rearrangement joins TRBV29-1 to TRBJ2-2; TRBD2 might be the D (5 bases). The CDR3 covers 13 residues. The germline V gene encodes CDR1 SQVTM and CDR2 ANQGSEA. The ends were cut back, 6 bases at V and 0 bases at J, with 8 bases in the middle. CDR3 sequence (DNA): TGCAGCGTAACCGGGGCGAACACCGGGGAGCTGTTTTTT. This sequence encodes CSVTGANTGELFF.

The CDR3 protein is CASTGVSSYEQYF. The CDR3 bases are TGTGCCAGCACGGGGGTCAGCTCCTACGAGCAGTACTTC. This chain connects TRBV2 to TRBJ2-7; D is perhaps TRBD2 (6 bases). Trimming took off 7 bases at V and 0 bases at J, with 10 bases between the two ends. The CDR3 has 13 residues. The germline CDR1 and CDR2 sequences are SNHLY and FYNNEI.

This clonotype was seen repeatedly, ten times or more. The chain carries TRBV15 and TRBJ2-3, with D unclear. This CDR3 has 13 residues. The V and J ends lost 3 bases and 2 bases respectively, with 6 bases between them. CDR1 and CDR2 (germline): LNHNV, YYDKDF (reference sequence). The CDR3 is CATSSATTDTQYF. The CDR3 DNA reads TGTGCCACCAGCAGTGCCACCACAGATACGCAGTATTTT.

The J gene is TRBJ2-1, the V gene TRBV20-1; 9 positions match TRBD1. V trimming: 3 bases; J trimming: 9 bases; junction bases outside the gene matches: 12. CDR1 and CDR2 from the germline V gene are DFQATT and SNEGSKA (reference sequence). This CDR3 spans 15 amino acids. DNA of the CDR3: TGCAGTGCTAGGGAGGGACAGGGTGGTTCGGGTGAGCAGTTCTTC. It translates to CSAREGQGGSGEQFF.

The chain employs TRBV12-3 or TRBV12-4 and TRBJ2-1; D is uncertain. Trimming removed 6 bases at V and 4 bases at J, with 16 bases between. This CDR3 is 15 amino acids long. CDR3 bases: TGTGCCAGCAGCGAATATGGTTCAGATTACAATGAGCAGTTCTTC. As protein: CASSEYGSDYNEQFF.

This clonotype has only a few counts. The gene calls are TRBV7-9 and TRBJ2-7; either TRBD1 or TRBD2 may fit D (5 bases each). The CDR3 is made up of 13 amino acids. Germline loops: CDR1 SEHNR, CDR2 FQNEAQ (reference sequence). The V and J ends lost 3 bases and 3 bases respectively, with 9 bases between them. CDR3 sequence (DNA): TGTGCCAGCAGCTTCCCAGGGAGCTACGAGCAGTACTTC. Its protein product is CASSFPGSYEQYF.

This clonotype was recorded a few times. The rearrangement uses TRBV2 and TRBJ1-5; TRBD1 might be the D (6 bases). Germline CDR1 SNHLY, CDR2 FYNNEI. Trimming cost V 6 bases and J 7 bases, with 16 bases left between them. The CDR3 is 14 residues long. This chain's CDR3 is CASREAGAVQPQHF. The CDR3 nucleotides are TGTGCCAGCAGGGAGGCAGGGGCGGTCCAGCCCCAGCATTTT.

This clonotype was detected only a few times. The chain is built from TRBV20-1 and TRBJ2-7, with a tentative D call TRBD1 (6 bases). This CDR3 comprises 13 residues. Germline V gives CDR1 DFQATT, CDR2 SNEGSKA (reference sequence). V lost 2 bases and J 3 bases, leaving 11 bases between the germline ends. CDR3 in DNA: TGCAGTGCTAGAAGGCAGGGGCTCTACGAGCAGTACTTC. Its protein product is CSARRQGLYEQYF.

The chain couples TRBV7-9 to TRBJ2-4; either TRBD1 or TRBD2 may fit D (5 bases each). CDR3 size: 20 residues. V lost 2 bases and J 2 bases, leaving 25 bases between the germline ends. Germline values: CDR1 SEHNR, CDR2 FQNEAQ (reference sequence). CDR3 residues: CASSLSDLWRQGPSKNIQYF. The DNA for the CDR3 is TGTGCCAGCAGCTTATCAGATTTGTGGCGGCAGGGACCATCCAAAAACATTCAGTACTTC.

The chain links TRBV11-2 to TRBJ1-2; D is undetermined. Trimming shortened V by 2 bases and J by 8 bases, and 15 bases separated the two germline ends. CDR1 SGHAT and CDR2 FQNNGV come from the germline V gene. This CDR3 comprises 14 residues. The CDR3 is CASSLLVETRGYTF. The CDR3 DNA reads as TGTGCCAGCAGCTTACTTGTCGAGACGAGGGGCTACACCTTC.

The V gene is TRBV29-1, the J gene TRBJ2-5, with no clear D. Germline lookup yields CDR1 SQVTM and CDR2 ANQGSEA. Trimming stripped 0 bases from V and 5 bases from J, with 13 bases between. The CDR3 runs to 14 residues. The CDR3 nucleotides read TGCAGCGTTGAAGATGAGAGGTTTCCGGAGACCCAGTACTTC. Its protein is CSVEDERFPETQYF.

This chain links TRBV9 with TRBJ2-7; 9 bases agree with TRBD1. V lost 0 bases, J lost 3 bases, and 1 base stayed unmatched. In germline, CDR1 is SGDLS, CDR2 YYNGEE. The CDR3 sequence is 14 residues long. This CDR3 reads CASSVGDRDYEQYF. The CDR3 nucleotides are TGTGCCAGCAGCGTAGGGGACAGGGACTACGAGCAGTACTTC.

In this sample, this clonotype turned up a few times. This sequence joins TRBV3-1 and TRBJ1-1; D is unresolved. Germline-derived CDR1 and CDR2 are LGHDT and YNNKEL (reference sequence). The CDR3 is made up of 11 amino acids. V was shortened by 4 bases and J by 8 bases, with 8 bases between the two germline ends. CDR3 nucleotide sequence: TGTGCCAGCAGCCTCGCGTACGAAGCTTTCTTT. This encodes CASSLAYEAFF. The entire variable domain, with the rest obtained from reference TRBV3-1 and TRBJ1-1, is as follows: DTAVSQTPKYLVTQMGNDKSIKCEQNLGHDTMYWYKQDSKKFLKIMFSYNNKELIINETVPNRFSPKSPDKAHLNLHINSLELGDSAVYFCASSLAYEAFFGQGTRLTVV.

In its sample, this clonotype was seen once. The chain carries TRBV5-1 and TRBJ2-5, with D possibly matching TRBD2 (5 bases). This CDR3 spans 14 amino acids. V lost 3 bases to trimming and J lost 5 bases, with 14 bases between them. Per germline, CDR1 SGHRS and CDR2 YFSETQ. As DNA, the CDR3 is TGCGCCAGCAGCTCAACCCTAGCTTACGAGACCCAGTACTTC. It is translated as CASSSTLAYETQYF.

This clonotype turned up a few times. This chain connects TRBV12-3 or TRBV12-4 to TRBJ2-5; tentative D call: TRBD1 (5 bases). Between the trimmed V and J ends, which lost 3 bases and 4 bases, there was a span of 12 bases. CDR3 length equals 14 residues. The DNA for the CDR3 is TGTGCCAGCAGTTTGGGGCAGGATGGAGAGACCCAGTACTTC. Amino acids: CASSLGQDGETQYF.